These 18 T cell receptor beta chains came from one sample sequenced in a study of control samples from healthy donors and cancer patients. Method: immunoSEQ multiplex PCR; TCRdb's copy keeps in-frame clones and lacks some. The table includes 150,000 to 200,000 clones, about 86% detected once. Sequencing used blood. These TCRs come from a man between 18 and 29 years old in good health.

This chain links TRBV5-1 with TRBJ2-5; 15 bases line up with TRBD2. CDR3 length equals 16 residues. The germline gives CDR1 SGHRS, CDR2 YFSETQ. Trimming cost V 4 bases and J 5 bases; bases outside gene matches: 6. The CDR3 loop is CASSPGLAGGYETQYF. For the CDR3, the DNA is TGCGCCAGCAGCCCGGGACTAGCGGGGGGTTACGAGACCCAGTACTTC.

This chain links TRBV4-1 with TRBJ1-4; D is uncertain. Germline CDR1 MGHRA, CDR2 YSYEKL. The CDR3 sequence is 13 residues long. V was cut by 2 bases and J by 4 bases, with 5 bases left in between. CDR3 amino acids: CASSQPYNEKLFF. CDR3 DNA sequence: TGCGCCAGCAGCCAACCGTATAATGAAAAACTGTTTTTT.

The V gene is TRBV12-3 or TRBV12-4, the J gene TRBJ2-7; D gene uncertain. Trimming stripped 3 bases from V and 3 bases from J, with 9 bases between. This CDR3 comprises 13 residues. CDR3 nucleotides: TGTGCCAGCAGTTTTAGCCGGATCTACGAGCAGTACTTC. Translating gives CASSFSRIYEQYF.

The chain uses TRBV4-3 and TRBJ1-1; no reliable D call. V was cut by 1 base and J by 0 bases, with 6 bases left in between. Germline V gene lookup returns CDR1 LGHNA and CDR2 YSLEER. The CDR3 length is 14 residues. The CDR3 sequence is CASSQGLMNTEAFF. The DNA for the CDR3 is TGCGCCAGCAGCCAAGGCCTCATGAACACTGAAGCTTTCTTT.

The CDR3 nucleotides are TGTGCCAGCAGCCAAGATGGGACAGGGGGCGAGCAGTACTTC. Translation gives CASSQDGTGGEQYF. The V gene is TRBV3-1 (or the pseudogene TRBV3-2), the J gene TRBJ2-7, with TRBD1 matching 11 bases. The CDR3 contains 14 residues. The germline gives CDR1 LGHDT, CDR2 YNNKEL (reference sequence). The V gene end was trimmed by 0 bases and the J gene end by 6 bases; junction bases not matched to a gene: 1.

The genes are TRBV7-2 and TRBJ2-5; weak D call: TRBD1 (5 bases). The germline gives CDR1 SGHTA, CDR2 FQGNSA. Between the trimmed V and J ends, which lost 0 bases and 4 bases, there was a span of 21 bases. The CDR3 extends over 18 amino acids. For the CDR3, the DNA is TGTGCCAGCAGCTTAGCGATAGTAACCAGGGTGCTGGGAGAGACCCAGTACTTC. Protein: CASSLAIVTRVLGETQYF. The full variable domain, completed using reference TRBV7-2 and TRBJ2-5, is GAGVSQSPSNKVTEKGKDVELRCDPISGHTALYWYRQSLGQGLEFLIYFQGNSAPDKSGLPSDRFSAERTGGSVSTLTIQRTQQEDSAVYLCASSLAIVTRVLGETQYFGPGTRLLVL.

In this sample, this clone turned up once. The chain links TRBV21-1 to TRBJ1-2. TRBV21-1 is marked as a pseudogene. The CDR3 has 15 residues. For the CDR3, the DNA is TGTGCCAGCAGCAAACACCGCGCCATTTGCTATGGCTACACCTTC. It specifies CASSKHRAICYGYTF.

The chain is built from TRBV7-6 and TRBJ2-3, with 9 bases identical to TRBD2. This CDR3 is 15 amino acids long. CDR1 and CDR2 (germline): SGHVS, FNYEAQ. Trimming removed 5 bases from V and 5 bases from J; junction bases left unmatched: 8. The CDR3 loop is CASSPSSGVKDTQYF. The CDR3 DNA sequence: TGTGCCAGCAGCCCTTCTAGCGGGGTAAAAGATACGCAGTATTTT.

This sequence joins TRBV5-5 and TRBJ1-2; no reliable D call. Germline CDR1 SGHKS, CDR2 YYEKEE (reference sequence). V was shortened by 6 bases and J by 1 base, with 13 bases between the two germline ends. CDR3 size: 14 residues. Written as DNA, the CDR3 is TGTGCCAGCACCCCCACGGCCGGTAACTATGGCTACACCTTC. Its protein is CASTPTAGNYGYTF.

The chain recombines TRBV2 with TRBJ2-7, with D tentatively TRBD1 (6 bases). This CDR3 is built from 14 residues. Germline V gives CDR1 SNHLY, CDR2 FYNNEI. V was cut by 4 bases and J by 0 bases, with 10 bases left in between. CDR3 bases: TGTGCCAGCAGTGGACAGGCCACCTCCTACGAGCAGTACTTC. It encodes CASSGQATSYEQYF. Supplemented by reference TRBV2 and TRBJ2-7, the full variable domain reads EPEVTQTPSHQVTQMGQEVILRCVPISNHLYFYWYRQILGQKVEFLVSFYNNEISEKSEIFDDQFSVERPDGSNFTLKIRSTKLEDSAMYFCASSGQATSYEQYFGPGTRLTVT.

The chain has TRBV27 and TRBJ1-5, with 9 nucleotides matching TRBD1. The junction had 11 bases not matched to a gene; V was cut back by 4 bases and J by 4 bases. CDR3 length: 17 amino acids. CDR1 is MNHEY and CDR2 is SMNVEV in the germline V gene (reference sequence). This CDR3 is CASSSWTGASTNQPQHF. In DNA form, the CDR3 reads TGTGCCAGCAGTTCCTGGACAGGGGCTTCGACAAATCAGCCCCAGCATTTT.

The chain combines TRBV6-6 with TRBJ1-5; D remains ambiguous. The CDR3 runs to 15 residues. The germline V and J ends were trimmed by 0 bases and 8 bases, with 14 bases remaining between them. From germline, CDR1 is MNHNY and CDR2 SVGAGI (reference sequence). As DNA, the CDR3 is TGTGCCAGCAGTTACTCGGAACACCCGGTCAAGCCCCAGCATTTT. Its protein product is CASSYSEHPVKPQHF.

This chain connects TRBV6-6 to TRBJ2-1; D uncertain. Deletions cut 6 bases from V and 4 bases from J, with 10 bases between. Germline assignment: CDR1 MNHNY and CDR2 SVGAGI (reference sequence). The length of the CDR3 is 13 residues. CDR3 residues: CASSPARYNEQFF. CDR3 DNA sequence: TGTGCCAGCAGCCCCGCCAGGTACAATGAGCAGTTCTTC.

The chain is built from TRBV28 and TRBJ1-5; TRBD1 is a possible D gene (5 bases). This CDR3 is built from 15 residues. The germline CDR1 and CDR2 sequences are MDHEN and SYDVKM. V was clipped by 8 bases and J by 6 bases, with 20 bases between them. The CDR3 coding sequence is TGTGCCAGCTCACGGGGGGATGGGGTCGGTCAGCCCCAGCATTTT. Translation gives CASSRGDGVGQPQHF.

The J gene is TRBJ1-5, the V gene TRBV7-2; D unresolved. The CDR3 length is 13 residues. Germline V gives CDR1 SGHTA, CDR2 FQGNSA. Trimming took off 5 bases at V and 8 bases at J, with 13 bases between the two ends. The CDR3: CASSPPDEKPQHF. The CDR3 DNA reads TGTGCCAGCAGCCCCCCCGATGAGAAGCCCCAGCATTTT.

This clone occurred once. The CDR3 reads CASSLALSGQDSSYEQYF. Here the CDR3 DNA reads TGTGCCAGCAGCTTAGCGCTAAGTGGACAGGATAGCTCCTACGAGCAGTACTTC. The rearrangement uses TRBV7-9 and TRBJ2-7; 7 bases align to TRBD1. Trimming removed 0 bases from V and 0 bases from J; junction bases left unmatched: 11. The CDR3 consists of 18 residues. The germline V gene encodes CDR1 SEHNR and CDR2 FQNEAQ (reference sequence).

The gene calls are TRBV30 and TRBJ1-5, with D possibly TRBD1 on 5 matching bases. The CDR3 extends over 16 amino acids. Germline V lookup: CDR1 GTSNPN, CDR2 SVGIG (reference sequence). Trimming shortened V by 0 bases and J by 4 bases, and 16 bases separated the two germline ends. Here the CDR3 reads CAWSVSGRERNQPQHF. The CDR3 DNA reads TGTGCCTGGAGTGTAAGTGGCAGGGAAAGAAATCAGCCCCAGCATTTT.

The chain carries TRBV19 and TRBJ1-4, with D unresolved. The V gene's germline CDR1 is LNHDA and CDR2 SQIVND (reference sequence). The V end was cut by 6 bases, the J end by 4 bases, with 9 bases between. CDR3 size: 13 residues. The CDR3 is CASRRQFNEKLFF. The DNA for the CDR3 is TGTGCCAGTAGGAGACAATTTAATGAAAAACTGTTTTTT.